What follows are 21 T cell receptor beta chains derived from one specimen sequenced in a study of T cell responses to AZD1222 COVID-19 vaccine. Method: immunoSEQ multiplex PCR; TCRdb's copy keeps in-frame clones and lacks some. Here the sample spans about 90,000 clones, 70% to 90% being singletons. Sequencing used peripheral blood, obtained on day 0 of AZD1222 vaccination. These receptors all stem from an adult in good health.

The rearrangement uses TRBV6-1 and TRBJ2-1; no clear D. Germline CDR1 reads MNHNS; CDR2 reads SASEGT. This CDR3 is 15 amino acids long. V was clipped by 3 bases and J by 0 bases, with 9 bases between them. The CDR3 sequence: CASSEALNSYNEQFF. DNA of the CDR3: TGTGCCAGCAGTGAGGCACTGAACTCCTACAATGAGCAGTTCTTC.

The J gene is TRBJ1-5, the V gene TRBV5-8; D not certain. The CDR3 consists of 16 residues. V was shortened by 1 base and J by 6 bases, with 17 bases between the two germline ends. The germline gives CDR1 SGHTS, CDR2 YDEGEE. As DNA, the CDR3 is TGTGCCAGCAGCTTGCTGGGTTTGGGCAATCGTCAGCCCCAGCATTTT. Amino acids: CASSLLGLGNRQPQHF.

This chain connects TRBV2 to TRBJ1-4; D is ambiguous. V lost 6 bases and J lost 10, with 9 bases in between. In germline, CDR1 is SNHLY, CDR2 FYNNEI. CDR3 length equals 11 residues. CDR3 nucleotide sequence: TGTGCCAGCAGAGCGGACGGAAAACTGTTTTTT. It codes for CASRADGKLFF.

V gene TRBV27 combines with J gene TRBJ2-5; tentative D call: TRBD1 (6 bases). CDR1 and CDR2 from the germline V gene are MNHEY and SMNVEV (reference sequence). The CDR3 sequence is 13 residues long. The V gene lost 5 bases and the J gene lost 7 bases, with 14 bases spanning the gap. DNA of the CDR3: TGTGCCAGCAGTACGGACAGCCGAAGGACCCAGTACTTC. Protein: CASSTDSRRTQYF.

The chain is built from TRBV7-9 and TRBJ2-7; no firm D call. The germline gives CDR1 SEHNR, CDR2 FQNEAQ (reference sequence). V shed 4 bases and J shed 4 bases, with 5 bases lying between them. CDR3 length: 11 amino acids. The CDR3 DNA follows: TGTGCCAGCAGCTCGATGTACGAGCAGTACTTC. Its protein product is CASSSMYEQYF.

The CDR3 region is CASSYEGSGYGYTF. CDR3 nucleotides: TGTGCCAGCAGTTACGAAGGTAGTGGCTATGGCTACACCTTC. The chain has TRBV6-5 and TRBJ1-2; D gene uncertain. The CDR3 is made up of 14 amino acids. V was shortened by 2 bases and J by 4 bases, with 11 bases between the two germline ends. The germline V gene has CDR1 MNHEY and CDR2 SVGAGI.

The chain combines TRBV18 with TRBJ1-4; D gene ambiguous. V was clipped by 1 base and J by 0 bases, with 9 bases between them. Looked up from germline, CDR1 is KGHSH and CDR2 is LQKENI. The CDR3 spans 16 residues. The CDR3 DNA reads TGTGCCAGCTCACCACGGCAGGTCGCAACTAATGAAAAACTGTTTTTT. Translating gives CASSPRQVATNEKLFF.

This chain links TRBV7-9 with TRBJ1-2; 8 bases map to TRBD1. Germline V gene lookup returns CDR1 SEHNR and CDR2 FQNEAQ (reference sequence). The CDR3 extends over 14 amino acids. With 5 bases clipped from V and 3 bases from J, the junction kept 5 bases outside the gene matches. The CDR3 here is CASSPTGGDYGYTF. CDR3 DNA sequence: TGTGCCAGCAGCCCTACAGGGGGTGACTATGGCTACACCTTC.

This clone has a handful of counts. This chain joins TRBV14 and TRBJ1-6, with D perhaps TRBD1 (6 bases). The CDR3 consists of 15 residues. CDR1 SGHDN and CDR2 FVKESK come from the germline V gene. With 0 bases removed from V and 7 bases from J, the gap between germline ends came to 10 bases. The CDR3 nucleotides are TGTGCCAGCAGCCAAGATCGGGGGCGGAATTCACCCCTCCACTTT. Amino acid sequence: CASSQDRGRNSPLHF. Drawing the rest from reference TRBV14 and TRBJ1-6, the complete variable domain is EAGVTQFPSHSVIEKGQTVTLRCDPISGHDNLYWYRRVMGKEIKFLLHFVKESKQDESGMPNNRFLAERTGGTYSTLKVQPAELEDSGVYFCASSQDRGRNSPLHFGNGTRLTVT.

V usage is TRBV7-8 and J usage is TRBJ1-6, with D possibly matching TRBD1 (6 bases). V gave up 5 bases and J gave up 7 bases, with 18 bases separating them. Per germline, CDR1 SGHVS and CDR2 FQNEAQ. The CDR3 runs 16 residues. The CDR3 protein is CASSPTPGQGNSPLHF. The CDR3 DNA is TGTGCCAGCAGCCCCACCCCCGGGCAGGGGAATTCACCCCTCCACTTT.

The genes are TRBV5-1 and TRBJ2-3; tentative D call: TRBD2 (5 bases). V lost 0 bases, J lost 2 bases, and 7 bases lay in between. CDR3 length: 14 amino acids. Per the germline V gene, CDR1 is SGHRS and CDR2 is YFSETQ. In nucleotides, the CDR3 is TGCGCCAGCAGCTTGGTAGGACTCACAGATACGCAGTATTTT. It specifies CASSLVGLTDTQYF.

The rearrangement joins TRBV6-5 to TRBJ2-2; no clear D. Germline V lookup: CDR1 MNHEY, CDR2 SVGAGI. Trimming stripped 0 bases from V and 3 bases from J, with 2 bases between. This CDR3 is 13 amino acids long. The CDR3 loop reads CASSYSHTGELFF. In DNA, the CDR3 is TGTGCCAGCAGTTACTCGCACACCGGGGAGCTGTTTTTT.

The chain is built from TRBV11-3 and TRBJ1-6; possible D gene TRBD1, 5 bases. The CDR3 is 15 amino acids. Trimming pared 0 bases from V and 9 bases from J, leaving 12 bases between. Germline V gene data show CDR1 as SGHNT and CDR2 as YENEEA. CDR3: CASSLDLGAGSPLHF. In nucleotides, the CDR3 is TGTGCCAGCAGCTTAGATCTCGGGGCTGGTTCACCCCTCCACTTT.

The chain uses TRBV18 and TRBJ1-4; D remains ambiguous. The ends were cut back, 3 bases at V and 3 bases at J, with 11 bases in the middle. CDR1 is KGHSH and CDR2 is LQKENI in the germline V gene. The CDR3 sequence is 15 residues long. This CDR3 is CASSPPSVANEKLFF. In DNA form, the CDR3 reads TGTGCCAGCTCACCCCCCTCGGTTGCTAATGAAAAACTGTTTTTT.

This clone occurred once. The chain recombines TRBV21-1 with TRBJ2-1; TRBD2, the D gene given by the table, was not confirmed from the DNA. TRBV21-1 is an annotated pseudogene. The length of the CDR3 is 17 residues. CDR3 sequence: CASRVVVESTTYNEQFF. The CDR3 DNA reads TGTGCCAGCAGGGTGGTCGTGGAGTCCACCACCTACAATGAGCAGTTCTTC.

The gene calls are TRBV4-1 and TRBJ1-6; D uncertain. The germline gives CDR1 MGHRA, CDR2 YSYEKL. Trimming stripped 3 bases from V and 6 bases from J, with 12 bases between. The CDR3 runs to 15 residues. The CDR3 region has the DNA TGCGCCAGCAGCCATAGGCAGGAAGTTAATTCACCCCTCCACTTT. Translation gives CASSHRQEVNSPLHF.

V and J are TRBV30 and TRBJ1-1; a weak D match, TRBD1 (5 bases). The CDR3 contains 14 residues. Germline assignment: CDR1 GTSNPN and CDR2 SVGIG (reference sequence). Trimming cost V 0 bases and J 6 bases, with 14 bases left between them. This CDR3 reads CAWSVLGQGAEAFF. As DNA, the CDR3 is TGTGCCTGGAGTGTATTGGGGCAGGGCGCTGAAGCTTTCTTT.

The chain employs TRBV19 and TRBJ1-5; 10 positions match TRBD1. In germline, CDR1 is LNHDA, CDR2 SQIVND (reference sequence). Trimming took 10 bases from V and 9 from J; bases not matched to a gene: 15. CDR3 length: 15 residues. In nucleotides, the CDR3 is TGTGCCACCTCCGGCCCGACAGGGGGCGAAAGGCCCCAGCATTTT. It codes for CATSGPTGGERPQHF.

The chain employs TRBV24-1 and TRBJ2-1; 8 bases align to TRBD1. Germline V CDR1 and CDR2: KGHDR, SFDVKD. This CDR3 is 17 amino acids long. V shed 4 bases and J 1 base; nucleotides not matched to a gene: 8. CDR3 amino acids: CATSDQGQGRSYNEQFF. Here the CDR3 DNA reads TGTGCCACCAGTGACCAAGGACAGGGTCGGTCCTACAATGAGCAGTTCTTC.

A few counts support this clone. The chain recombines TRBV7-9 with TRBJ1-4; perhaps TRBD1 as D (6 bases). The CDR3 is made up of 17 amino acids. V lost 1 base, J lost 1 base, and 13 bases lay in between. In germline, CDR1 is SEHNR, CDR2 FQNEAQ (reference sequence). This chain's CDR3 is CASSLVAGEGTNEKLFF. The DNA for the CDR3 is TGTGCCAGCAGCTTAGTGGCAGGGGAGGGAACTAATGAAAAACTGTTTTTT.

The chain carries TRBV11-1 and TRBJ2-3; the D gene is possibly TRBD1 (6 bases). CDR1 and CDR2 from the germline V gene are SGHAT and FQDESV (reference sequence). Trimming shortened V by 4 bases and J by 2 bases, and 16 bases separated the two germline ends. The CDR3 is made up of 16 amino acids. CDR3 nucleotide sequence: TGTGCCAGCAGCTCCCGGACAGACACCTTCACAGATACGCAGTATTTT. This sequence encodes CASSSRTDTFTDTQYF.